This T cell receptor (beta chain) emerged from a study of blood T cell repertoires in COVID-19. As for the study in general: Sample material is recorded as cDNA or gDNA derived from T cells, B-cell-depleted T cells, or PBMCs.

In the original processing: Nucleated cell counts were estimated from reference gene primer amplification. Here immunoSEQ multiplex PCR was the method, and the copy in TCRdb shows in-frame clones only, minus some. V, J and clone size reflect that table, while D and trimming were determined from the DNA. The profile shows about 50,000 clones, 85% to 90% of them singletons. Looked up from germline, CDR1 is KGHSH and CDR2 is LQKENI. The V end lost 6 bases, the J end lost 1 base, and 7 bases lay between the germline ends. This CDR3 spans 13 amino acids. This clonotype originated in a human donor in a cohort sampled during active COVID-19. This chain links TRBV18 with TRBJ1-3; D is unresolved. Sequencing input: peripheral blood. The CDR3 bases are TGTGCCAGCTCCTCAGGATCTGGAAACACCATATATTTT. It encodes CASSSGSGNTIYF.